This TCR beta chain was identified in a study of T cell changes during pregnancy in multiple sclerosis. CDR3 length equals 14 residues. Germline V gives CDR1 GTSNPN, CDR2 SVGIG (reference sequence). The V segment lost 3 bases and the J segment 5 bases; nucleotides outside the gene matches: 8. The method was immunoSEQ multiplex PCR; TCRdb's version includes in-frame clones alone and lacks a portion of them. The sample comprises under 65,000 clones, roughly 94% of which are singletons, and roughly 2.4% rests with the top ten. The chain recombines TRBV30 with TRBJ1-2; 8 bases agree with TRBD1. This receptor was identified in a female donor with multiple sclerosis, enrolled in a pregnancy study. Sequences were derived from CD8+ T cells from peripheral blood mononuclear cells, sampled after pregnancy. CDR3 protein: CAWRPTGGAYGYTF. In DNA form, the CDR3 reads TGTGCCTGGAGGCCCACAGGGGGGGCATATGGCTACACCTTC.